A single TCR beta chain is shown here with its context. Its antigen is not identified. The data are from a study of cytomegalovirus exposure and HLA in healthy donors. From germline, CDR1 is MNHEY and CDR2 SMNVEV (reference sequence). The V gene end was trimmed by 6 bases and the J gene end by 3 bases; junction bases not matched to a gene: 4. The CDR3 runs to 15 residues. Clones were sequenced by immunoSEQ multiplex PCR, and TCRdb holds only the in-frame ones, with some missing. Of around 300,000 clones listed, approximately 86% were seen once; the top ten hold 0.95% to 1.1%. A roughly 120-subject validation cohort, separate from the approximately 610-subject first cohort, supplied the donors. Study-level findings and limits: According to a subsequent analysis, TCR clusters identified in the first cohort showed a tendency to co-occur across the 100 to 150 validation repertoires. Three CMV-associated chains were confirmed in vitro to be specific for CMV antigens.

The sequence derives from a woman under 30 in good health and CMV-seronegative. Material: PBMCs. The chain is built from TRBV27 and TRBJ2-1, with TRBD2 matching over 11 bases. CDR3 sequence (DNA): TGTGCCAGCAGATTACTAGCGGGAGTCTACAATGAGCAGTTCTTC. Its translation is CASRLLAGVYNEQFF.